This T cell receptor (beta chain) was sequenced for a study of T cells in Graves' hyperthyroidism and ophthalmopathy. The V end lost 6 bases, the J end lost 6 bases, and 12 bases lay between the germline ends. Germline CDR1 SSHAT, CDR2 FNYEAQ (reference sequence). This CDR3 is built from 13 residues. What was amplified from RNA transcripts were TCR beta CDR3 regions. The HTBI primer set was used in a first-round RT-PCR of the TCR CDR3. Via MiXCR, TCRdb re-called the multiplex PCR reads, giving one row per CDR3 protein. The sample has about 380,000 distinct CDR3 sequences; 13% are singletons. The rearrangement joins TRBV7-7 to TRBJ1-3; D remains unclear. The sample taken for sequencing was blood. The TCR originated in a man in his thirties or forties with Graves' hyperthyroidism that later progressed to Graves' ophthalmopathy. The CDR3 nucleotides read TGTGCCAGCAGTTCCGGACCTGAAAACACCATATATTTT. It specifies CASSSGPENTIYF.